Reported below is one TCR beta chain. This CDR3 is built from 14 residues. Germline V lookup: CDR1 SGHKS, CDR2 YYEKEE (reference sequence). Trimming removed 4 bases from V and 7 bases from J; junction bases left unmatched: 10. These data come from a study of long-term antiretroviral therapy in people with HIV. The assay used was immunoSEQ (version v3.0), run at survey level. Data came from immunoSEQ multiplex PCR; TCRdb stores just in-frame clones and leaves some out. The sample has more than 11,000 clones, around 76% seen once. The chain joins TRBV5-5 to TRBJ1-2; 7 nucleotides align to TRBD1. The receptor was isolated from a man in his forties with HIV. Sequenced here: unsorted PBMCs, sampled 3.1 years after starting antiretroviral therapy. CDR3 DNA: TGTGCCAGCAGCGTAGACAGGGTTCCGGGTGGCTACACCTTC. It codes for CASSVDRVPGGYTF.